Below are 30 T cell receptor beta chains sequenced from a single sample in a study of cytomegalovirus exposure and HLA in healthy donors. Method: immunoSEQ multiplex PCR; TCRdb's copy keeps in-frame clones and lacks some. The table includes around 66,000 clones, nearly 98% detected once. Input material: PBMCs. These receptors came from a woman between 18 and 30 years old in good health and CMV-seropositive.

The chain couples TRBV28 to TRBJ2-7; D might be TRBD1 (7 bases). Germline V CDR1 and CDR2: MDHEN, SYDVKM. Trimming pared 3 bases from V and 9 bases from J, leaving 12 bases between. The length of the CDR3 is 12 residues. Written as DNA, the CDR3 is TGTGCCAGCAGTTTTGCGCAGGGGGGGCAGTACTTC. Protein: CASSFAQGGQYF.

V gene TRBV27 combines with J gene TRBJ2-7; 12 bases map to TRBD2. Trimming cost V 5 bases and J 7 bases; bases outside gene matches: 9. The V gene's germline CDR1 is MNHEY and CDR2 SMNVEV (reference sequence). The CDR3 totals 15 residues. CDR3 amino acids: CASSIRLAGVKEQYF. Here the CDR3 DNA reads TGTGCCAGCAGTATTCGACTAGCGGGAGTAAAAGAGCAGTACTTC.

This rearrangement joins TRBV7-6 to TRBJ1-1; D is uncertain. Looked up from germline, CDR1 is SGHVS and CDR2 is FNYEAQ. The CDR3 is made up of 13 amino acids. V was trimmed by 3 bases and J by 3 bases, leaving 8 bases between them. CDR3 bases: TGTGCCAGCAGCTTTCACAGAGACACTGAAGCTTTCTTT. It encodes CASSFHRDTEAFF.

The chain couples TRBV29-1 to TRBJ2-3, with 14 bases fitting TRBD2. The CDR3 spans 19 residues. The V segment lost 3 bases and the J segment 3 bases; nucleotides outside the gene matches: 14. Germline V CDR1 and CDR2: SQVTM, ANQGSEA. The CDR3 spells CSVDPGLAGGIMKTDTQYF. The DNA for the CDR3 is TGCAGCGTTGACCCCGGACTAGCGGGAGGTATAATGAAAACAGATACGCAGTATTTT.

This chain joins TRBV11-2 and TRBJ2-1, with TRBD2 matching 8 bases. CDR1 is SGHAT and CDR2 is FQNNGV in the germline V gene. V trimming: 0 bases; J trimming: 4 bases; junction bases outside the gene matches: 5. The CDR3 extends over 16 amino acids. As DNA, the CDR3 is TGTGCCAGCAGCTTAGACCCTAGCGGGTGGTACAATGAGCAGTTCTTC. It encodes CASSLDPSGWYNEQFF.

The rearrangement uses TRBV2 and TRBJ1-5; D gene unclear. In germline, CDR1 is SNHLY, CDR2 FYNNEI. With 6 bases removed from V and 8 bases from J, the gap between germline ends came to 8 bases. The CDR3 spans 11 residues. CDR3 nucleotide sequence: TGTGCCAGCAGCCACGGGGAGCCCCAGCATTTT. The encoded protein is CASSHGEPQHF.

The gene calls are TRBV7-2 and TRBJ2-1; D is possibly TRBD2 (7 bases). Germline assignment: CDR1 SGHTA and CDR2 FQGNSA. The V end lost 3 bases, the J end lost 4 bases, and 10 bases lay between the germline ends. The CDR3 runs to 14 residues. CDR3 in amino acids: CASSLGGPYNEQFF. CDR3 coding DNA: TGTGCCAGCAGCTTGGGGGGGCCGTACAATGAGCAGTTCTTC.

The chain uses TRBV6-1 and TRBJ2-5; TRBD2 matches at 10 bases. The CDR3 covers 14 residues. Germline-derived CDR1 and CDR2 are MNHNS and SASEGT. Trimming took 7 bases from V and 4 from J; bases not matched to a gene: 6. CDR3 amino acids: CASTSGSGGETQYF. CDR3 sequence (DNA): TGTGCCAGCACTAGCGGGAGCGGTGGAGAGACCCAGTACTTC.

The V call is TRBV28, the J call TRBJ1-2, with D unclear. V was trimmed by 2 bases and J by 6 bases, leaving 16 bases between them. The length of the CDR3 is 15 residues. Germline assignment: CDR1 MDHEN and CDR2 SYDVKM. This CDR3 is CASSLNALEADGYTF. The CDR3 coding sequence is TGTGCCAGCAGTTTAAATGCACTGGAGGCGGATGGCTACACCTTC.

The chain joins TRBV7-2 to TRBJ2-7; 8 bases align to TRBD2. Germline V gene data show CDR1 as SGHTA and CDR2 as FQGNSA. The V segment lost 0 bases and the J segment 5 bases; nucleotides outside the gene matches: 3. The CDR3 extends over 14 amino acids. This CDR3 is CASSLASGSHEQYF. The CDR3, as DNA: TGTGCCAGCAGCTTAGCCAGCGGGAGCCACGAGCAGTACTTC.

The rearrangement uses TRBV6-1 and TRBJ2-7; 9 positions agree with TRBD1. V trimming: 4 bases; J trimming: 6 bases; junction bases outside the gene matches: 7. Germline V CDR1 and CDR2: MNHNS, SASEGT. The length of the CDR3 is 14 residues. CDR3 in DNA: TGTGCCAGCAGTGGGGGACAGGGTATGAGCGAGCAGTACTTC. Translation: CASSGGQGMSEQYF.

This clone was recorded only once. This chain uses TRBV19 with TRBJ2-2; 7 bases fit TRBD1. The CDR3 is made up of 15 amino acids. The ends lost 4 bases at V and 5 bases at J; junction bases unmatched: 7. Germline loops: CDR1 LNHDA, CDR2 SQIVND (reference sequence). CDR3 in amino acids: CASSKQGIGTGELFF. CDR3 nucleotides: TGTGCCAGTAGTAAACAGGGGATAGGAACCGGGGAGCTGTTTTTT.

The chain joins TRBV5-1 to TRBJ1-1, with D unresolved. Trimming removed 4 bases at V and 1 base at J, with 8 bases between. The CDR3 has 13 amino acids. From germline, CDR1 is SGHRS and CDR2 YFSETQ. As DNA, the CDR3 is TGCGCCAGCAGCCCGCCAGGGAACACTGAAGCTTTCTTT. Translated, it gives CASSPPGNTEAFF.

Written as DNA, the CDR3 is TGCAGCGTTGCTGCCCTGAGGGAGGAAGCTCAAGAGACCCAGTACTTC. Translating gives CSVAALREEAQETQYF. V and J are TRBV29-1 and TRBJ2-5; tentatively, D is TRBD2 (6 bases). V lost 4 bases to trimming and J lost 2 bases, with 20 bases between them. Germline CDR1 SQVTM, CDR2 ANQGSEA. CDR3 length equals 16 residues.

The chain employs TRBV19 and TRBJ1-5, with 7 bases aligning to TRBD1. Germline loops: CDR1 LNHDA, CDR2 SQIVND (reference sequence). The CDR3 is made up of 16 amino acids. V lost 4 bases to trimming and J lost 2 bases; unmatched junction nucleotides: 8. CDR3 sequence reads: CASSNRGGNGNQPQHF. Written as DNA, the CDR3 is TGTGCCAGTAGTAACAGGGGAGGCAATGGCAATCAGCCCCAGCATTTT.

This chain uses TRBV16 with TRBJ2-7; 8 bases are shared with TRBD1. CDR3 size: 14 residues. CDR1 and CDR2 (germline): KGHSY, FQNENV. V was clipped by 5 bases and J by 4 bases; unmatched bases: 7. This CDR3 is CASSATGVHYEQYF. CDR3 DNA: TGTGCCAGCAGCGCGACAGGGGTCCATTACGAGCAGTACTTC.

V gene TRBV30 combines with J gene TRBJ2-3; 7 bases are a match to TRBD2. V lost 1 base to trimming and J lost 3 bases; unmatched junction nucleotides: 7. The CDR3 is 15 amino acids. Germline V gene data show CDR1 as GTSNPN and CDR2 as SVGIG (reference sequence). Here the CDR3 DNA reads TGTGCCTGGAGTGGATCGGGCGGGAGTACAGATACGCAGTATTTT. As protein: CAWSGSGGSTDTQYF.

CDR3 nucleotide sequence: TGTGCCAGCAGCGTAGGGTGGACTAGCGGGAGCGGTACAGGCGAGCAGTACTTC. This gives the protein CASSVGWTSGSGTGEQYF. The rearrangement uses TRBV9 and TRBJ2-7; 13 bases match TRBD2. The CDR3 is made up of 18 amino acids. Unmatched junction bases numbered 12, after V lost 0 bases and J lost 6 bases. CDR1 SGDLS and CDR2 YYNGEE come from the germline V gene.

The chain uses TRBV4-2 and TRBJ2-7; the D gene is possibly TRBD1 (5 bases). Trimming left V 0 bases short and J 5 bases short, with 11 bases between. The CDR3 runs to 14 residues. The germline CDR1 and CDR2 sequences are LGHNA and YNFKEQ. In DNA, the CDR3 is TGTGCCAGCAGCCAAGATGGCAGGGCGGACGAGCAGTACTTC. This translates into CASSQDGRADEQYF.

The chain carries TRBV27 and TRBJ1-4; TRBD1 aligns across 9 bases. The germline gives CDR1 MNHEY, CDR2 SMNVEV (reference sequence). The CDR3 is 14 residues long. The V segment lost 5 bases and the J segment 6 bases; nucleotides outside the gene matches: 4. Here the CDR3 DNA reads TGTGCCAGCAGTCCCCGGGACAGGGATGAAAAACTGTTTTTT. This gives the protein CASSPRDRDEKLFF. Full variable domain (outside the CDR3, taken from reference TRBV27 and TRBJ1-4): EAQVTQNPRYLITVTGKKLTVTCSQNMNHEYMSWYRQDPGLGLRQIYYSMNVEVTDKGDVPEGYKVSRKEKRNFPLILESPSPNQTSLYFCASSPRDRDEKLFFGSGTQLSVL.

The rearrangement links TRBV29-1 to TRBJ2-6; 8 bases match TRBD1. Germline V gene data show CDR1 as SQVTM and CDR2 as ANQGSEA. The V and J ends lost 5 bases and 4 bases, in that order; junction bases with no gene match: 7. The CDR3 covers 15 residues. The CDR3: CSVYQGARGANVLTF. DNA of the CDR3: TGCAGCGTTTACCAGGGGGCGCGGGGGGCCAACGTCCTGACTTTC. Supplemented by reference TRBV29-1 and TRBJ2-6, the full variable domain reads SAVISQKPSRDICQRGTSLTIQCQVDSQVTMMFWYRQQPGQSLTLIATANQGSEATYESGFVIDKFPISRPNLTFSTLTVSNMSPEDSSIYLCSVYQGARGANVLTFGAGSRLTVL.

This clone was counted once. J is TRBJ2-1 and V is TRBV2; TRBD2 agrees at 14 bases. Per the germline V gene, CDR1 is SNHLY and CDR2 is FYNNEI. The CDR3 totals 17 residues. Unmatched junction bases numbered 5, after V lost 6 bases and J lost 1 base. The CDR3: CASRSGTSGSSYNEQFF. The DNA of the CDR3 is TGTGCCAGCAGATCTGGGACTAGCGGGAGTTCCTACAATGAGCAGTTCTTC.

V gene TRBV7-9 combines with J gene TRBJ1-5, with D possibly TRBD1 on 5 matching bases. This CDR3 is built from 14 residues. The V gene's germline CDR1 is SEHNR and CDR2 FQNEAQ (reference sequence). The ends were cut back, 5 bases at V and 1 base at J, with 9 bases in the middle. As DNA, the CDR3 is TGTGCCAGCAGCCCAGGGAACAGCAATCAGCCCCAGCATTTT. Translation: CASSPGNSNQPQHF.

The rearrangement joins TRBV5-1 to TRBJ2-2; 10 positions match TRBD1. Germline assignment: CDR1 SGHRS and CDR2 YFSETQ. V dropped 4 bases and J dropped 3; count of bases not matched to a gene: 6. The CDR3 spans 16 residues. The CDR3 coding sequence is TGCGCCAGCAGCCAGACAGGGGGCTTTGACACCGGGGAGCTGTTTTTT. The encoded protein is CASSQTGGFDTGELFF.

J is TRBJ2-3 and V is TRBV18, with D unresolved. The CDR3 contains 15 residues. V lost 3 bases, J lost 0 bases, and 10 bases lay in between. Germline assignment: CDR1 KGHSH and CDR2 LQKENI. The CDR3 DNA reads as TGTGCCAGCTCACCGTCATCCATTAGCACAGATACGCAGTATTTT. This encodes CASSPSSISTDTQYF.

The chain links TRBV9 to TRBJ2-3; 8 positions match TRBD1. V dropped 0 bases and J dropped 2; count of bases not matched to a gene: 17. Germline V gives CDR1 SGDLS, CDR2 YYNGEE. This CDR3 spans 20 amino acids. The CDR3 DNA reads TGTGCCAGCAGCGTAGGGCGGACAGGGTCTTGGGTCAGCCTCACAGATACGCAGTATTTT. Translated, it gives CASSVGRTGSWVSLTDTQYF.

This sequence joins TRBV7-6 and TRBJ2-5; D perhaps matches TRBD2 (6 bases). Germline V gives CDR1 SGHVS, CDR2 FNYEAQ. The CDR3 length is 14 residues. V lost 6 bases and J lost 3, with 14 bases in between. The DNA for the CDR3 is TGTGCCAGCAGGGACGTGGGGGGAAAAGAGACCCAGTACTTC. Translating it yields CASRDVGGKETQYF.

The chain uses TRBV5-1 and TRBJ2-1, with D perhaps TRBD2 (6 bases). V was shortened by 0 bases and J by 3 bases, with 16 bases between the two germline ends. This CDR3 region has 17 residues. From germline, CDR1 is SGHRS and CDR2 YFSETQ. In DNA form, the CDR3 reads TGCGCCAGCAGCTTGGGGCTTCGGGACTCATACTACAATGAGCAGTTCTTC. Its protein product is CASSLGLRDSYYNEQFF.

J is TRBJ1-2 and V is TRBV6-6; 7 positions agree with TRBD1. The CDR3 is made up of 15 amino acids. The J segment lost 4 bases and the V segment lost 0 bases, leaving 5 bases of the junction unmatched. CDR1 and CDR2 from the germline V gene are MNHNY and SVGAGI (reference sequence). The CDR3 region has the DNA TGTGCCAGCAGTTACTCGTTACAGGGGATCTATGGCTACACCTTC. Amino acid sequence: CASSYSLQGIYGYTF.

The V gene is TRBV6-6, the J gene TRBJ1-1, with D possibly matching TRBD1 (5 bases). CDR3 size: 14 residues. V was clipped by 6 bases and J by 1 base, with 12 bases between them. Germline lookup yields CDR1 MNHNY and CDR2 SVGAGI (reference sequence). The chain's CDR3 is CASSLQQGNTEAFF. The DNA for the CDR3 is TGTGCCAGCAGCCTACAGCAGGGGAACACTGAAGCTTTCTTT.